This T cell receptor (beta chain) is from a study of cytomegalovirus exposure and HLA in healthy donors. Study overall: One earlier analysis, a look at 150 million to 200 million T cells, found 100 million to 130 million unique TCR beta sequences. Study-wide points: Cytomegalovirus-associated TCR beta chains were listed, numbering 150 to 200. TCR beta sequences reportedly predicted most subjects' HLA-A and HLA-B alleles accurately. The study assumed roughly uniform donor sequencing depth for presence/absence analyses.

The PCR made use of 60 Vbeta and 13 Jbeta primers. The table came from immunoSEQ multiplex PCR; TCRdb's copy has only in-frame clones and leaves some out. The profile shows some 150,000 clones, roughly 80% of them singletons. In regard to this clone: The antigen remains undetermined.

CDR3 size: 13 residues. Trimming left V 5 bases short and J 3 bases short, with 11 bases between. Germline CDR1 SGHTA, CDR2 FQGTGA. What was sequenced was PBMCs. The chain combines TRBV7-3 with TRBJ2-7, with D maybe TRBD1 (6 bases). This clonotype originated in a man in his forties or fifties in good health and CMV-seropositive. CDR3 sequence (DNA): TGTGCCAGCAGCCCCGGGACATTCTACGAGCAGTACTTC. Its protein is CASSPGTFYEQYF.